Below, 29 T cell receptor beta chains from the same sample are listed, as sequenced in a study of T-cell memory formation after mild COVID-19. Via MiXCR, TCRdb re-called the 5' RACE reads, giving one row per CDR3 protein. This sample has around 320,000 distinct CDR3 sequences; just under 20% occur once, and the top ten carry roughly 21%. Material: PBMCs or a T cell subset sorted from them (not recorded which). These receptors all stem from a man between 18 and 35 years old who had mild COVID-19 (a few samples of this study predate the infection). Cell type and time point are not known.

The CDR3, as DNA: TGTGCCAGCAGCCAAGAACTCCGCGACGGGGAGCTGTTTTTT. This translates into CASSQELRDGELFF. The chain is built from TRBV14 and TRBJ2-2; D is uncertain. Trimming cost V 0 bases and J 7 bases, with 9 bases left between them. CDR1 SGHDN and CDR2 FVKESK come from the germline V gene. This CDR3 has 14 residues.

The sample holds many counts of this clonotype. This chain's CDR3 is CASSPGTRGSVEQYV. DNA for the CDR3: TGTGCCAGCTCACCAGGGACTAGGGGGAGTGTCGAGCAGTACGTC. The J gene is TRBJ2-7, the V gene TRBV18, with 8 bases aligning to TRBD2. Germline trimming cut 2 bases from V and 6 bases from J; bases unmatched to any gene: 9. The germline gives CDR1 KGHSH, CDR2 LQKENI. This CDR3 has 15 residues.

The chain joins TRBV7-9 to TRBJ2-2; D remains unclear. This CDR3 is built from 15 residues. V was pared by 6 bases and J by 2 bases, with 13 bases between. CDR1 is SEHNR, CDR2 FQNEAQ, per germline (reference sequence). Here the CDR3 DNA reads TGTGCCAGCAGTTCTCCTAGTGAAAACACCGGGGAGCTGTTTTTT. Encoded protein: CASSSPSENTGELFF. Filled out from reference TRBV7-9 and TRBJ2-2, the complete variable domain reads DTGVSQNPRHKITKRGQNVTFRCDPISEHNRLYWYRQTLGQGPEFLTYFQNEAQLEKSRLLSDRFSAERPKGSFSTLEIQRTEQGDSAMYLCASSSPSENTGELFFGEGSRLTVL.

The genes are TRBV10-3 and TRBJ2-1; no clear D gene. CDR1 is ENHRY and CDR2 is SYGVKD in the germline V gene. This CDR3 region has 16 residues. V was pared by 7 bases and J by 5 bases, with 21 bases between. The CDR3 loop is CAITASRRLLNNEQFF. CDR3 sequence (DNA): TGTGCCATCACTGCATCAAGACGTCTCCTGAACAATGAGCAGTTCTTC.

This chain joins TRBV6-2 or TRBV6-3 and TRBJ2-5; TRBD2 matches at 9 bases. The CDR3 spans 15 residues. From germline, CDR1 is MNHEY and CDR2 SVGEGT. Trimming at V came to 6 bases and at J to 2 bases, leaving 7 bases not matched to a gene. Here the CDR3 DNA reads TGTGCCAGCAGAATAGCGGGGGCCCCGCAAGAGACCCAGTACTTC. Translating it yields CASRIAGAPQETQYF.

A few counts support this clonotype. The genes are TRBV7-6 and TRBJ2-5; a weak D match, TRBD1 (7 bases). Germline assignment: CDR1 SGHVS and CDR2 FNYEAQ. V was cut by 4 bases and J by 5 bases, with 23 bases left in between. The CDR3 has 17 amino acids. The CDR3 loop is CASSSLLTQGGDETQYF. The CDR3 DNA reads as TGTGCCAGCAGCTCCCTCCTCACCCAGGGGGGAGATGAGACCCAGTACTTC.

CDR3 in DNA: TGTGCCAGCAGCGGAGGACAGGGGAGGATCTACGAGCAGTACGTC. Protein sequence: CASSGGQGRIYEQYV. The chain couples TRBV5-5 to TRBJ2-7; 9 bases line up with TRBD1. Germline loops: CDR1 SGHKS, CDR2 YYEKEE (reference sequence). After removal of 4 bases from V and 3 bases from J, the junction contained 8 bases not matched to a gene. The CDR3 consists of 15 residues.

This CDR3 is CAISNQVGQPQHF. The CDR3, as DNA: TGTGCCATCTCGAATCAGGTGGGCCAGCCCCAGCATTTT. This sequence joins TRBV19 and TRBJ1-5; D is ambiguous. Germline V gene data show CDR1 as LNHDA and CDR2 as SQIVND (reference sequence). V was shortened by 10 bases and J by 7 bases, with 17 bases between the two germline ends. The CDR3 spans 13 residues.

A few counts support this clonotype. This rearrangement joins TRBV19 to TRBJ2-5; D may correspond to TRBD1 or TRBD2 (5 bases each). The CDR3 has 14 residues. V was pared by 3 bases and J by 4 bases, with 12 bases between. Germline CDR1 and CDR2: LNHDA and SQIVND (reference sequence). CDR3 amino acids: CASSMGQRGETQYF. The CDR3 nucleotides are TGTGCCAGTAGTATGGGTCAGAGGGGAGAGACCCAGTACTTC. Variable domain in full (rest from reference TRBV19 and TRBJ2-5): DGGITQSPKYLFRKEGQNVTLSCEQNLNHDAMYWYRQDPGQGLRLIYYSQIVNDFQKGDIAEGYSVSREKKESFPLTVTSAQKNPTAFYLCASSMGQRGETQYFGPGTRLLVL.

The genes are TRBV7-9 and TRBJ1-1, with no clear D. V was cut by 5 bases and J by 4 bases, with 8 bases left in between. The CDR3 has 12 residues. Germline V gene sequence: CDR1 SEHNR, CDR2 FQNEAQ (reference sequence). In DNA, the CDR3 is TGTGCCAGCAGCCCCACTTTCACTGAAGCTTTCTTT. Protein product: CASSPTFTEAFF.

This sequence joins TRBV6-2 or TRBV6-3 and TRBJ2-7; possible D gene TRBD2, 6 bases. This CDR3 has 13 residues. Germline V gene data show CDR1 as MNHEY and CDR2 as SVGEGT. The V gene lost 6 bases and the J gene lost 5 bases, with 14 bases spanning the gap. For the CDR3, the DNA is TGTGCCAGCAGCCGTCGACTAGTCCACGAGCAGTACTTC. Protein: CASSRRLVHEQYF.

CDR3 DNA sequence: TGCGCCAGCAGCCAAGACGCTGGGCCTCAGCCCCAGCATTTT. Protein product: CASSQDAGPQPQHF. This chain connects TRBV4-3 to TRBJ1-5; D is undetermined. The CDR3 covers 14 residues. Trimming removed 0 bases at V and 6 bases at J, with 9 bases between. Germline assignment: CDR1 LGHNA and CDR2 YSLEER.

There are a few counts of this clonotype. The V gene is TRBV29-1, the J gene TRBJ2-1; TRBD2 aligns across 8 bases. Germline lookup yields CDR1 SQVTM and CDR2 ANQGSEA. The CDR3 spans 13 residues. The ends lost 5 bases at V and 3 bases at J; junction bases unmatched: 3. CDR3: CSVKAGDYNEQFF. CDR3 sequence (DNA): TGCAGCGTTAAAGCGGGGGACTACAATGAGCAGTTCTTC.

This clonotype was counted only a few times. This chain connects TRBV6-5 to TRBJ2-5; TRBD1 or TRBD2 may be the D gene (5 bases each). From germline, CDR1 is MNHEY and CDR2 SVGAGI. This CDR3 region has 14 residues. V was trimmed by 5 bases and J by 5 bases, leaving 15 bases between them. In DNA, the CDR3 is TGTGCCAGCAGTCCCGGGACCCACGGCGAGACCCAGTACTTC. This encodes CASSPGTHGETQYF.

The rearrangement uses TRBV4-1 and TRBJ2-3, with D uncertain. The V and J ends lost 3 bases and 2 bases respectively, with 9 bases between them. In germline, CDR1 is MGHRA, CDR2 YSYEKL. This CDR3 comprises 14 residues. CDR3: CASSQGLLTDTQYF. The CDR3 coding sequence is TGCGCCAGCAGCCAGGGTCTCCTCACAGATACGCAGTATTTT.

The chain combines TRBV27 with TRBJ1-6; D is unresolved. Trimming shortened V by 7 bases and J by 8 bases, and 12 bases separated the two germline ends. The CDR3 is made up of 13 amino acids. Germline CDR1 MNHEY, CDR2 SMNVEV (reference sequence). The chain's CDR3 is CASTLGRHSPLHF. CDR3 coding DNA: TGTGCCAGCACCTTAGGACGTCATTCACCCCTCCACTTT.

This clonotype was detected only a few times. CDR3 region: CASSGTSGQSYNEQFF. The CDR3 DNA reads as TGTGCCAGCAGCGGGACTAGCGGCCAATCCTACAATGAGCAGTTCTTC. V and J are TRBV7-9 and TRBJ2-1; TRBD2 matches at 11 bases. CDR1 is SEHNR, CDR2 FQNEAQ, per germline (reference sequence). The CDR3 is made up of 16 amino acids. Trimming took 5 bases from V and 1 from J; bases not matched to a gene: 4.

The V gene is TRBV6-5, the J gene TRBJ1-6, with no clear D. V was pared by 4 bases and J by 10 bases, with 17 bases between. The CDR3 is 15 residues long. Germline CDR1 reads MNHEY; CDR2 reads SVGAGI. CDR3 coding DNA: TGTGCCAGCAGTTCGGGTCCCCCTCGCGACTCACCCCTCCACTTT. Its protein is CASSSGPPRDSPLHF.

This clonotype was seen a handful of times. This chain uses TRBV5-1 with TRBJ1-2; D possibly corresponds to TRBD1 (6 bases). Germline CDR1 is SGHRS and CDR2 is YFSETQ. Trimming removed 0 bases from V and 5 bases from J, with 20 bases in between. This CDR3 spans 17 amino acids. For the CDR3, the DNA is TGCGCCAGCAGCTTGGTATTGGCGGCAGGGGATCGGTATGGCTACACCTTC. Encoded protein: CASSLVLAAGDRYGYTF.

The V gene is TRBV7-2, the J gene TRBJ2-5; D is unresolved. The CDR3 has 13 residues. Trimming shortened V by 4 bases and J by 5 bases, and 11 bases separated the two germline ends. The V gene's germline CDR1 is SGHTA and CDR2 FQGNSA. The DNA for the CDR3 is TGTGCCAGCAGCTCCCGGAGTGGGGAGACCCAGTACTTC. Protein product: CASSSRSGETQYF.

This clonotype was observed many times. The V gene is TRBV29-1, the J gene TRBJ2-3; tentative D call: TRBD2 (5 bases). The V and J ends lost 7 bases and 6 bases respectively, with 17 bases between them. This CDR3 spans 13 amino acids. Germline assignment: CDR1 SQVTM and CDR2 ANQGSEA. CDR3 DNA sequence: TGCAGCGCCGAAAGAAGCGGTCCGGATACGCAGTATTTT. As protein: CSAERSGPDTQYF.

This chain joins TRBV25-1 and TRBJ1-1, with D unresolved. With 3 bases removed from V and 1 base from J, the gap between germline ends came to 6 bases. CDR3 length: 13 amino acids. Germline assignment: CDR1 MGHDK and CDR2 SYGVNS. The CDR3 region is CASSEPGNTEAFF. The CDR3 DNA reads as TGTGCCAGCAGTGAGCCAGGGAACACTGAAGCTTTCTTT.

The CDR3 region has the DNA TGCAGCGTTGACCGACCAGAGACCCAGTACTTC. Protein: CSVDRPETQYF. This rearrangement joins TRBV29-1 to TRBJ2-5; unclear D gene. V lost 3 bases to trimming and J lost 4 bases, with 6 bases between them. There are 11 residues in the CDR3. The V gene's germline CDR1 is SQVTM and CDR2 ANQGSEA.

The gene calls are TRBV5-1 and TRBJ2-1; 7 bases align to TRBD1. The germline gives CDR1 SGHRS, CDR2 YFSETQ. The CDR3 sequence is 18 residues long. After removal of 0 bases from V and 0 bases from J, the junction contained 9 bases not matched to a gene. CDR3 bases: TGCGCCAGCAGCTTGGCCAGGGGGACAGCCTTCTCCTACAATGAGCAGTTCTTC. Its protein product is CASSLARGTAFSYNEQFF.

The chain employs TRBV7-6 and TRBJ2-1; a weak D match, TRBD1 (5 bases). V shed 5 bases and J shed 0 bases, with 11 bases lying between them. This CDR3 comprises 15 residues. Germline-derived CDR1 and CDR2 are SGHVS and FNYEAQ. The CDR3 is CASSRRTSSYNEQFF. The CDR3 nucleotides are TGTGCCAGCAGCCGGCGGACAAGCTCCTACAATGAGCAGTTCTTC.

The V gene is TRBV6-5, the J gene TRBJ2-5; 12 bases align to TRBD2. CDR3 length: 15 residues. Trimming removed 0 bases from V and 4 bases from J; junction bases left unmatched: 0. Germline V lookup: CDR1 MNHEY, CDR2 SVGAGI. CDR3 nucleotide sequence: TGTGCCAGCAGTTACTCGACTAGCGGGGGAGAGACCCAGTACTTC. The encoded protein is CASSYSTSGGETQYF.

The chain recombines TRBV3-1 with TRBJ1-6; 9 positions match TRBD1. The CDR3 has 16 residues. Germline trimming cut 3 bases from V and 10 bases from J; bases unmatched to any gene: 10. Germline CDR1 reads LGHDT; CDR2 reads YNNKEL (reference sequence). The CDR3 region is CASSQGGTGFGSPLHF. The CDR3 DNA sequence: TGTGCCAGCAGCCAGGGAGGGACAGGGTTCGGATCACCCCTCCACTTT. Complete variable domain (other parts from reference TRBV3-1 and TRBJ1-6): DTAVSQTPKYLVTQMGNDKSIKCEQNLGHDTMYWYKQDSKKFLKIMFSYNNKELIINETVPNRFSPKSPDKAHLNLHINSLELGDSAVYFCASSQGGTGFGSPLHFGNGTRLTVT.

The gene calls are TRBV6-2 or TRBV6-3 and TRBJ1-6; 9 nucleotides line up with TRBD1. V shed 8 bases, J shed 7 bases, and the junction held 3 bases outside the gene matches. Germline CDR1 is MNHEY and CDR2 is SVGEGT. This CDR3 has 13 amino acids. Here the CDR3 reads CASLGQGNSPLHF. DNA of the CDR3: TGTGCCAGCCTGGGACAGGGAAATTCACCCCTCCACTTT.

A note on this clonotype: Germline is not matched at one junction end, which may reflect a read error. The V gene is TRBV7-7, the J gene TRBJ2-5; 11 bases are a match to TRBD1. Germline V gene lookup returns CDR1 SSHAT and CDR2 FNYEAQ (reference sequence). The CDR3 loop spans 14 amino acids. The CDR3 is CASSRTGGGETQYF. CDR3 DNA sequence: TGTGCTAGCAGCCGGACAGGGGGCGGAGAGACCCAGTACTTC.